The sequence of this T cell receptor beta chain was determined in a study of T cell responses to AZD1222 COVID-19 vaccine. The CDR3 has 17 amino acids. V was pared by 2 bases and J by 6 bases, with 10 bases of the junction left unmatched. From germline, CDR1 is KGHDR and CDR2 SFDVKD. TCRdb keeps only in-frame clones here, not all; method: immunoSEQ multiplex PCR. The table includes some 130,000 clones, 91% detected once. This rearrangement joins TRBV24-1 to TRBJ2-3; 10 nucleotides line up with TRBD2. The sequence came from an adult who received the AZD1222 COVID-19 vaccine. The sequenced sample was peripheral blood, obtained 28 days after the second AZD1222 dose. CDR3 protein: CATSDSPSGRWLDTQYF. CDR3 nucleotides: TGTGCCACCAGTGATTCTCCTAGCGGGAGATGGTTGGATACGCAGTATTTT.